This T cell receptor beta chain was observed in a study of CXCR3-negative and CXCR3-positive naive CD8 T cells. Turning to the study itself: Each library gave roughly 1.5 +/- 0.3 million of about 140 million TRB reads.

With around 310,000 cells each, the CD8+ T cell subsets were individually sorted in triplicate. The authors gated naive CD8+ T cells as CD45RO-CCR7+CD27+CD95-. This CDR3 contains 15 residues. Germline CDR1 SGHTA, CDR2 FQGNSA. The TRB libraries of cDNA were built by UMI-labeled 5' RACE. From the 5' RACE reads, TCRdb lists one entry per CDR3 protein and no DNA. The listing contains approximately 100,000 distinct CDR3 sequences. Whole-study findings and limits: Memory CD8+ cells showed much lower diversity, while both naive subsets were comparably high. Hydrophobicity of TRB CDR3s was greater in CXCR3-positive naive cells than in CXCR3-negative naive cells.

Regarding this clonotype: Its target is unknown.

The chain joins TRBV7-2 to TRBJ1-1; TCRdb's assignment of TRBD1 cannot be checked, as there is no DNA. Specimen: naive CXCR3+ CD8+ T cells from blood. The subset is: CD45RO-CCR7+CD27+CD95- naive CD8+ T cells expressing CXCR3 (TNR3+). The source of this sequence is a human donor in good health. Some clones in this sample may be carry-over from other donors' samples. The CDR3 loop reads CASSHGTGRNTEAFF.